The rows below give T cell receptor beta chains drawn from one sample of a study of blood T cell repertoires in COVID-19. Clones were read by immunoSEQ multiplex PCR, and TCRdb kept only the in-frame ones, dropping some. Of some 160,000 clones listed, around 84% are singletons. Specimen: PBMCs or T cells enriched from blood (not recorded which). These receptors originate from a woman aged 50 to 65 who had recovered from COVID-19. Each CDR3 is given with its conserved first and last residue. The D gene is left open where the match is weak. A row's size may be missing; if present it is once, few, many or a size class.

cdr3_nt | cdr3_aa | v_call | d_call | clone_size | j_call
TGTGCCATCAGCGAAGGGGGCGCGGGCAATCAGCCCCAGCATTTT | CAISEGGAGNQPQHF | TRBV10-3 | TRBD1 | few | TRBJ1-5
TGTGCCAGCAGCGTGGGGAGCTCTGGAAACACCATATATTTT | CASSVGSSGNTIYF | TRBV9 | NA | NA | TRBJ1-3
TGTGCCAGCAGCGGACAGGGGGGACAGCCCCAGCATTTT | CASSGQGGQPQHF | TRBV12-3/TRBV12-4 | TRBD1 | NA | TRBJ1-5
TGTGCCAGCAGTTTAGAGGGCCAACGGGAGTACAATGAGCAGTTCTTC | CASSLEGQREYNEQFF | TRBV27 | NA | NA | TRBJ2-1
TGTGCCACCAGTGGGAAATTAAGCTGGACAGCTCCAGTAGACTCTGGAAACACCATATATTTT | CATSGKLSWTAPVDSGNTIYF | TRBV24-1 | NA | NA | TRBJ1-3
TGTGCCAGCAGCGATAGCGGACAGGGACCGAACACCGGGGAGCTGTTTTTT | CASSDSGQGPNTGELFF | TRBV9 | TRBD1 | many | TRBJ2-2
TGTGCCAGCGAGACTTGGCCGGTCAGATACGAGCAGTACTTC | CASETWPVRYEQYF | TRBV6-5 | NA | NA | TRBJ2-7
TGTGCCAGTAGTATTCGAGAGACCCAGTACTTC | CASSIRETQYF | TRBV19 | NA | NA | TRBJ2-5
TGTGCCAGCAGCCAATCAGGGCTGCACACTGAAGCTTTCTTT | CASSQSGLHTEAFF | TRBV7-9 | NA | NA | TRBJ1-1
TGCGCCAGCAGCTTAGAAGTCGGGGGAACGTACGATGGCTACACCTTC | CASSLEVGGTYDGYTF | TRBV5-1 | NA | NA | TRBJ1-2
TGTGCCAGCGCTCTACAGGTGAACACTGAAGCTTTCTTT | CASALQVNTEAFF | TRBV11-1 | NA | NA | TRBJ1-1
TGCAGCGCCGTGACAGGAAACACCGGGGAGCTGTTTTTT | CSAVTGNTGELFF | TRBV29-1 | NA | NA | TRBJ2-2
TGTGCCAGCAGTGAAACCCCCTTAGCTGGGGCCAACGTCCTGACTTTC | CASSETPLAGANVLTF | TRBV6-1 | NA | NA | TRBJ2-6
TGTGCCAGCAGCCAATCGGGACCCCAGCATTTT | CASSQSGPQHF | TRBV7-2 | NA | NA | TRBJ1-5
TGCAGCGTTGATTACAGGGGCAATGAGCAGTTCTTC | CSVDYRGNEQFF | TRBV29-1 | TRBD1 | NA | TRBJ2-1
TGTGCCAGCAGTGAATGGGCAGCCACAGATACGCAGTATTTT | CASSEWAATDTQYF | TRBV2 | NA | NA | TRBJ2-3
TGTGCCAGTAGTCTTACTCCGGGACAGGGAACACCCCTCCACTTT | CASSLTPGQGTPLHF | TRBV19 | TRBD1 | NA | TRBJ1-6
TGTGCCAGCAGCTTAGAGTTGGGAGGAAGCTCCTACAATGAGCAGTTCTTC | CASSLELGGSSYNEQFF | TRBV7-8 | NA | NA | TRBJ2-1
TGTGCCAGCAGCTTAACAGGGGTCACTGAAGCTTTCTTT | CASSLTGVTEAFF | TRBV3-1/TRBV3-2 | TRBD1 | NA | TRBJ1-1
TGTGCCAGCAGGGGGCTAAGCTACGAGCAGTACTTC | CASRGLSYEQYF | TRBV2 | NA | NA | TRBJ2-7
TGTGCCAGCAGCCAAGTTGGGGCGTACGAGCAGTACTTC | CASSQVGAYEQYF | TRBV3-1/TRBV3-2 | NA | NA | TRBJ2-7
TGTGCCAGCGGCCTGGGACTAGCGCTAACCGGGGAGCTGTTTTTT | CASGLGLALTGELFF | TRBV6-5 | TRBD2 | once | TRBJ2-2
TGTGCCAGCAGCTACCGACAGGGACCCGAAGCTTTCTTT | CASSYRQGPEAFF | TRBV14 | TRBD1 | NA | TRBJ1-1
TGTGCCACGGGACAGGGGGGAGGTAACACCGGGGAGCTGTTTTTT | CATGQGGGNTGELFF | TRBV21-1 | NA | few | TRBJ2-2
TGTGCCAGCAAGTTGGGAGTTGGGAATAATTCACCCCTCCACTTT | CASKLGVGNNSPLHF | TRBV6-5 | NA | NA | TRBJ1-6
TGTGCCAGCCAGCAGGTCGGGAACACTGAAGCTTTCTTT | CASQQVGNTEAFF | TRBV7-3 | NA | NA | TRBJ1-1
TGTGCCAGTCCGAGGGGCTACACCTTC | CASPRGYTF | TRBV2 | NA | NA | TRBJ1-2
TGTGCCAGCAGGGAGGGAACGGACACTGAAGCTTTCTTT | CASREGTDTEAFF | TRBV6-5 | NA | few | TRBJ1-1
TGTGCCAGCAGCCAAGATCATAGCAATCAGCCCCAGCATTTT | CASSQDHSNQPQHF | TRBV4-2 | NA | NA | TRBJ1-5
TGTGCCAGCAGCTTGGGCGGAACCCTGTCTAACTATGGCTACACCTTC | CASSLGGTLSNYGYTF | TRBV5-4 | NA | NA | TRBJ1-2
TGTGCCACCGGCCAGGGTGAACAGCCCCAGCATTTT | CATGQGEQPQHF | TRBV24-1 | NA | NA | TRBJ1-5
TGTGCCAGCAGCTTAGATTGGACAGGTGGAGAGACCCAGTACTTC | CASSLDWTGGETQYF | TRBV11-2 | TRBD1 | NA | TRBJ2-5
TGTGCCAGCAGCTTAGGTCTTTTCGGCGGGTCCGTCGAGCAGTACTTC | CASSLGLFGGSVEQYF | TRBV7-8 | NA | few | TRBJ2-7
TGTGCCAGCAGCGTTCAGGGTGGCAATCAGCCCCAGCATTTT | CASSVQGGNQPQHF | TRBV9 | NA | NA | TRBJ1-5
TGTGCCAGCAGTGACCCCAGAGGGTCGGGTGGCTACACCTTC | CASSDPRGSGGYTF | TRBV6-1 | NA | NA | TRBJ1-2
TGTGCCAGCAGTCATCTGCTAGCGGTTACCTACGAGCAGTACTTC | CASSHLLAVTYEQYF | TRBV5-6 | TRBD2 | NA | TRBJ2-7
TGTGCCAGCAGTGAAGGGGTTAGGAACTATGGCTACACCTTC | CASSEGVRNYGYTF | TRBV28 | NA | NA | TRBJ1-2
TGCGCCAGCAGCCAAGGGGCAGGGAAGGGGGCCCGAACCGGGGAGCTGTTTTTT | CASSQGAGKGARTGELFF | TRBV4-1 | TRBD1 | NA | TRBJ2-2
TGTGCCAGCAGTCGGGATCCAGGCCCCGGGGGACCACCCCTCCACTTT | CASSRDPGPGGPPLHF | TRBV6-2/TRBV6-3 | NA | NA | TRBJ1-6
TGTGCCAGCAGCTTAATCCCGACAGGCAGCTACACCTTC | CASSLIPTGSYTF | TRBV7-3 | NA | once | TRBJ1-2
TGTGCCAGCAGTTTATACGGACAGGGAAATAATCAGCCCCAGCATTTT | CASSLYGQGNNQPQHF | TRBV28 | TRBD1 | NA | TRBJ1-5
TGTGCCAGCAGCAAAGGGGGCATCTTGTGGGAAGAGCGCTTCACAGATACGCAGTATTTT | CASSKGGILWEERFTDTQYF | TRBV21-1 | NA | once | TRBJ2-3
TGTGCCATCAGTCTACTAGCGGGAGGCTTGACAGATACGCAGTATTTT | CAISLLAGGLTDTQYF | TRBV10-3 | TRBD2 | few | TRBJ2-3
TGTGCCAGTAGTGTGAGGATCGCTCAGCCCCAGCATTTT | CASSVRIAQPQHF | TRBV19 | NA | few | TRBJ1-5
TGTGCCAGTAGTATTCTCGGGGCAGATACGCAGTATTTT | CASSILGADTQYF | TRBV19 | NA | NA | TRBJ2-3
TGTGCCACCCACCGGGGCTCGGGGGTCTCCGCCGGGGAGCTGTTTTTT | CATHRGSGVSAGELFF | TRBV28 | NA | once | TRBJ2-2
TGTGCCAGCAGTCCCAAATCGGGGACAGGGCTGTATGGCTACACCTTC | CASSPKSGTGLYGYTF | TRBV25-1 | TRBD1 | NA | TRBJ1-2
TGTGCCAGCAGCTTGAGGACCTCGGGGGACTCCTACAATGAGCAGTTCTTC | CASSLRTSGDSYNEQFF | TRBV7-9 | NA | NA | TRBJ2-1
TGTGCCAGCAGCTTAGGAGTCAATGAGCAGTTCTTC | CASSLGVNEQFF | TRBV11-2 | NA | NA | TRBJ2-1
TGTGCCAGCACTCCTGGGACTCGCGCATATAATGAAAAACTGTTTTTT | CASTPGTRAYNEKLFF | TRBV2 | NA | NA | TRBJ1-4
TGCGCCAGCAGCAAAAATCCGGGGGATAGCACAGATACGCAGTATTTT | CASSKNPGDSTDTQYF | TRBV5-1 | NA | NA | TRBJ2-3
TGTGCCAGCACCCTACAGGGGGAAGATACGCAGTATTTT | CASTLQGEDTQYF | TRBV3-1/TRBV3-2 | TRBD1 | NA | TRBJ2-3
TGTGCAAGCTTTCCCGGCAGGATTAGGAGGAGCGACACCGGGGAGCTGTTTTTT | CASFPGRIRRSDTGELFF | TRBV10-3 | NA | NA | TRBJ2-2
TGTGCCAGCAATGGTCGAGACAGGAAGAATCAGCCCCAGCATTTT | CASNGRDRKNQPQHF | TRBV28 | NA | few | TRBJ1-5
TGTGCCAGCAGCTTCGGTAGCGGGATCCAAGAGACCCAGTACTTC | CASSFGSGIQETQYF | TRBV11-1 | TRBD2 | NA | TRBJ2-5
TGCGCCAGCAGTCAATCCGCGGAGGACGAGCAGTACTTC | CASSQSAEDEQYF | TRBV23-1 | NA | NA | TRBJ2-7
TGTGCCAGCAGCTTAGCCCCCGACAGGGTAGCTGAGCAGTTCTTC | CASSLAPDRVAEQFF | TRBV7-2 | TRBD1 | NA | TRBJ2-1
TGTGCCAGCAGTCCCGGGAGCCCCCGGACTGAAGCTTTCTTT | CASSPGSPRTEAFF | TRBV28 | NA | NA | TRBJ1-1
TGTGCCAGCAGTCCACAACTAGGGGGAGAGCCCTACAATGAGCAGTTCTTC | CASSPQLGGEPYNEQFF | TRBV28 | NA | NA | TRBJ2-1
TGTGCCAGCAGTTGGGGGACAGGGTCCTCACCCCTCCACTTT | CASSWGTGSSPLHF | TRBV6-2/TRBV6-3 | TRBD1 | NA | TRBJ1-6